This T cell receptor beta chain emerged from a study of cytomegalovirus exposure and HLA in healthy donors. Study-wide background: Earlier sequencing of approximately 200 million T cells yielded under 120 million unique TCR beta sequences. Study results and limitations: Later analysis placed DRB1 highest and HLA-C lowest in TCR association rates, which differed by HLA locus. Segments of the TCR beta V type were, in most cases, productive about 87% or about 30% of the time in an earlier analysis. Investigators reported about 160 TCR beta chains as tied to cytomegalovirus.

Points on this clone: Its antigen is as yet unknown.

Vbeta (60) and Jbeta (13) primers were used in the PCR. Only in-frame clones appear in the TCRdb table, and some are missing; sequencing was by immunoSEQ multiplex PCR. The sample has 75,000 to 80,000 clones, 80% seen once; the top ten hold approximately 1.1%. The sequenced material came from PBMCs. This sequence was found in a male donor in good health and CMV-seronegative.

The CDR3 protein is CASSQGGWGGYTF. The CDR3 DNA reads TGTGCCAGCAGTCAAGGGGGCTGGGGTGGCTACACCTTC. This chain connects TRBV28 to TRBJ1-2; 7 bases are shared with TRBD1. The V gene end was trimmed by 5 bases and the J gene end by 7 bases; junction bases not matched to a gene: 7. Germline CDR1 reads MDHEN; CDR2 reads SYDVKM. CDR3 length: 13 residues.